This T cell receptor beta chain stems from a study of blood T cell repertoires in COVID-19. Whole-study context: The samples span acute and convalescent COVID-19 from the United States, Italy and Spain. Sample material is recorded as cDNA or gDNA derived from T cells, B-cell-depleted T cells, or PBMCs.

Original analysis: Cell counts per sample came from amplifying reference gene primers. Assay used: immunoSEQ multiplex PCR; TCRdb lists only in-frame clones, some missing. V, J and clone size derive from that table, while D and trimming were established from the DNA sequence. The sample yields approximately 53,000 clones, 81% seen once. A Seattle source enrolled patients during active infection and followed them longitudinally. This clone was recorded a few times. The CDR3 spans 16 residues. Deletions cut 6 bases from V and 0 bases from J, with 15 bases between. Germline CDR1 WNHNN, CDR2 SYGVQD (reference sequence).

The rearrangement joins TRBV10-1 to TRBJ2-1; possibly TRBD1 for D (6 bases). Specimen: peripheral blood. This TCR derives from a woman aged 80 or over with COVID-19, enrolled during active disease. The CDR3 spells CASRTRRGFSYNEQFF. The CDR3 DNA reads as TGCGCCAGCAGAACAAGAAGGGGGTTCTCCTACAATGAGCAGTTCTTC.